This T cell receptor beta chain was documented in a study of cytomegalovirus exposure and HLA in healthy donors (dated by TCRdb to about 2017). Regarding the research as a whole: A later analysis indicated that the roughly 130 validation repertoires were generated on the platform also employed for the 650 to 850 repertoires of the first cohort. The study aimed to test whether cataloging public T cell receptors could reveal signatures of past pathogen exposure. In addition to the first cohort of around 670 subjects, a separate validation cohort of approximately 130 different subjects was used. The study combined high-throughput TCR immunosequencing, statistical association of individual TCRs with disease status, and machine learning to predict cytomegalovirus infection status. Overall study results and their limits: A later analysis found that TCRs clustered in the first cohort also tended to co-occur in the approximately 120 validation repertoires, with 94% of cluster scores above 0. The authors suggested that the approach could potentially be generalized to other disease states and immunological phenotypes. Most TCR sequences were observed very rarely across donors, whereas some public TCRs were present in many individuals. A later analysis had no HLA typing for the validation cohort, so co-occurrence there was scored across all 130 or so repertoires. A total of 164 TCR beta chains were listed by the study as associated with cytomegalovirus. In vitro tests confirmed that three of the cytomegalovirus-associated TCR beta chains recognize cytomegalovirus antigens. Cytomegalovirus status was reported to be diagnosed by the classifier with high specificity and sensitivity in both the original and validation cohorts.

The donors belonged to the validation cohort of over a hundred subjects, which was separate from the 666-subject first cohort. Library creation used the immunoSEQ multiplex PCR assay. The study's own analysis went as follows. A statistical classification framework was built to diagnose cytomegalovirus status from the catalog of TCR beta chain sequences. The clones in this table, taken by TCRdb from immuneACCESS, are in-frame only. Not every clone is retained; where verified, under half of the shortfall comes from an unresolved V gene, and the cause of the rest is unknown. V, J and clone size derive from that table, while D and trimming were established from the DNA sequence. In this sample the table shows around 80,000 clones, roughly 94% of which occur a single time. The ten biggest clones cover approximately 0.73% of the sample. Based on the germline V gene, the CDR1 and CDR2 sequences are SGHRS and YFSETQ. The CDR3 spans 20 residues, from the cysteine through the phenylalanine. Solely the CDR3 DNA is kept, with 60 bases framed from the first base. From V the trimming removes 3 bases and from J it removes 0 bases, while the gene matches leave 16 bases of the junction unaccounted for.

A word on this clone: Its antigen is unknown. The input lacks base qualities; no much larger clone sits a single base away.

Sequencing used PBMCs. This clonotype originated in a woman aged 18-29 years in good health and CMV-seronegative. The sequence joins TRBV5-1 to TRBJ2-1, with 9 central nucleotides matching TRBD2. The sequence in DNA is TGCGCCAGCAGCTCCGGGTGGGTAGCGGGGGCTTCTAGCTCCTACAATGAGCAGTTCTTC. Translated, this gives CASSSGWVAGASSSYNEQFF.